Following are 3 T cell receptor beta chains from one sample sequenced in a study of blood T cell repertoires in COVID-19. Assay: immunoSEQ multiplex PCR; the TCRdb copy retains only in-frame clones and omits some. Of tens of thousands of clones listed, roughly 88% are singletons. Sequencing used peripheral blood. These receptors were collected from a woman older than 75 with active or convalescent COVID-19.

V usage is TRBV6-6 and J usage is TRBJ1-3; D may be TRBD1 (6 bases). CDR3 length equals 14 residues. Germline-derived CDR1 and CDR2 are MNHNY and SVGAGI (reference sequence). The V and J ends lost 7 bases and 4 bases respectively, with 14 bases between them. CDR3 sequence reads: CASTLQGNGNTIYF. CDR3 sequence (DNA): TGTGCCAGCACCTTACAGGGTAACGGAAACACCATATATTTT.

The chain combines TRBV18 with TRBJ1-2, with a tentative D call TRBD1 (6 bases). Trimming removed 0 bases from V and 4 bases from J, with 12 bases in between. This CDR3 region has 15 residues. Germline V lookup: CDR1 KGHSH, CDR2 LQKENI. The CDR3 bases are TGTGCCAGCTCACCACCGGGGGCGATTCCCTATGGCTACACCTTC. Its translation: CASSPPGAIPYGYTF.

J is TRBJ2-1 and V is TRBV7-9; D gene unclear. Per the germline V gene, CDR1 is SEHNR and CDR2 is FQNEAQ (reference sequence). The CDR3 is 14 residues long. V dropped 5 bases and J dropped 4 bases, with 12 bases sitting between them. The CDR3 DNA follows: TGTGCCAGCAGCCCGACTTCCCTTTACAATGAGCAGTTCTTC. Its protein is CASSPTSLYNEQFF.